The rows below give T cell receptor beta chains drawn from one sample of a study of blood T cell repertoires in COVID-19. Repertoires were generated with immunoSEQ multiplex PCR, while TCRdb's copy carries only in-frame clones and drops some. The repertoire holds fewer than 300,000 clones, 70% to 90% seen once, with over 2% in the top ten. Sequenced material: peripheral blood. These TCRs come from a woman aged 50 to 60 with acute or convalescent COVID-19. CDR3s include the opening cysteine and the closing phenylalanine or tryptophan. D genes are given only for firm matches. For some rows the clone size is stated as once, few or many, or as a class when expanded; others skip it.

V: TRBV4-2; J: TRBJ2-1; size: .; length: 16; D: TRBD2; CDR3: CASSQALREGPNEQFF; DNA: TGTGCCAGCAGCCAAGCTCTGCGGGAGGGCCCGAATGAGCAGTTCTTC
V: TRBV5-4; J: TRBJ1-6; size: .; length: 17; D: TRBD1; CDR3: CASSFRGTVNFNSPLHF; DNA: TGTGCCAGCAGCTTTAGAGGGACAGTAAATTTTAATTCACCCCTCCACTTT
V: TRBV5-1; J: TRBJ1-1; size: .; length: 14; D: .; CDR3: CASSLRTANTEAFF; DNA: TGCGCCAGCAGCTTGAGGACAGCGAACACTGAAGCTTTCTTT
V: TRBV27; J: TRBJ1-5; size: .; length: 16; D: TRBD1; CDR3: CASSYRGSFGNQPQHF; DNA: TGTGCCAGCAGTTACAGGGGGTCTTTTGGCAATCAGCCCCAGCATTTT
V: TRBV9; J: TRBJ2-7; size: .; length: 15; D: .; CDR3: CASSVLLGARAEQYF; DNA: TGTGCCAGCAGCGTCCTTCTGGGGGCGCGAGCCGAGCAGTACTTC
V: TRBV10-1; J: TRBJ1-5; size: once; length: 15; D: .; CDR3: CASSGGSYSNQPQHF; DNA: TGCGCCAGCAGTGGTGGCAGTTATAGCAATCAGCCCCAGCATTTT
V: TRBV7-9; J: TRBJ1-2; size: .; length: 15; D: TRBD1; CDR3: CASSSRGDRVYGYTF; DNA: TGTGCCAGCAGCTCCCGGGGGGACAGGGTCTATGGCTACACCTTC
V: TRBV3-1/TRBV3-2; J: TRBJ2-7; size: .; length: 14; D: TRBD1; CDR3: CASSLRDRAYEQYF; DNA: TGTGCCAGCAGCCTCCGGGACAGGGCCTACGAGCAGTACTTC
V: TRBV27; J: TRBJ2-3; size: .; length: 17; D: TRBD2; CDR3: CASSRSPASGYTDTQYF; DNA: TGTGCCAGCAGTCGATCCCCCGCTAGCGGCTACACAGATACGCAGTATTTT
V: TRBV24-1; J: TRBJ2-1; size: .; length: 17; D: TRBD2; CDR3: CATSVGLAGGHYNEQFF; DNA: TGTGCCACCAGTGTTGGACTAGCGGGAGGGCACTACAATGAGCAGTTCTTC
V: TRBV27; J: TRBJ2-1; size: .; length: 15; D: TRBD2; CDR3: CASRRQLAGADEQFF; DNA: TGTGCCAGCAGACGTCAACTAGCGGGAGCCGATGAGCAGTTCTTC
V: TRBV13; J: TRBJ2-1; size: .; length: 18; D: TRBD2; CDR3: CASSTIFSGRASYNEQFF; DNA: TGTGCCAGCAGCACCATTTTTAGCGGGAGAGCGTCCTACAATGAGCAGTTCTTC
V: TRBV11-3; J: TRBJ2-1; size: .; length: 16; D: .; CDR3: CASSLGFASSYNEQFF; DNA: TGTGCCAGCAGCTTAGGTTTTGCGAGTTCCTACAATGAGCAGTTCTTC
V: TRBV9; J: TRBJ1-2; size: .; length: 17; D: .; CDR3: CASSTRWTASSNYGYTF; DNA: TGTGCCAGCAGCACCCGCTGGACAGCCTCCTCTAACTATGGCTACACCTTC
V: TRBV19; J: TRBJ1-5; size: .; length: 18; D: TRBD1; CDR3: CASSFRTGTAMYNQPQHF; DNA: TGTGCCAGTAGTTTCAGGACCGGGACAGCTATGTACAATCAGCCCCAGCATTTT
V: TRBV7-3; J: TRBJ2-7; size: .; length: 15; D: .; CDR3: CASSSRDSGSYEQYF; DNA: TGTGCCAGCAGCTCCCGTGATAGCGGCTCCTACGAGCAGTACTTC
V: TRBV5-4; J: TRBJ2-1; size: .; length: 15; D: .; CDR3: CASSLGQPSYNEQFF; DNA: TGTGCCAGCAGCTTAGGACAACCTTCCTACAATGAGCAGTTCTTC
V: TRBV5-6; J: TRBJ1-6; size: .; length: 15; D: .; CDR3: CASSRNQGSDSPLHF; DNA: TGTGCCAGCAGCCGAAACCAGGGGAGCGATTCACCCCTCCACTTT
V: TRBV19; J: TRBJ1-2; size: .; length: 13; D: .; CDR3: CASSMGARGGYTF; DNA: TGTGCCAGTAGTATGGGGGCACGGGGTGGCTACACCTTC
V: TRBV28; J: TRBJ2-4; size: .; length: 17; D: TRBD1; CDR3: CASSFNPRQQGVLIQYF; DNA: TGTGCCAGCAGTTTCAATCCGCGCCAACAGGGGGTCCTCATTCAGTACTTC
V: TRBV4-1; J: TRBJ2-1; size: .; length: 18; D: .; CDR3: CASSQGIMAVTSYNEQFF; DNA: TGCGCCAGCAGCCAAGGGATAATGGCGGTCACCTCCTACAATGAGCAGTTCTTC
V: TRBV7-3; J: TRBJ1-1; size: few; length: 16; D: TRBD1; CDR3: CASSPQGGIMNTEAFF; DNA: TGTGCCAGCAGCCCTCAGGGGGGAATAATGAACACTGAAGCTTTCTTT
V: TRBV20-1; J: TRBJ2-1; size: .; length: 11; D: .; CDR3: CSALGYNEQFF; DNA: TGCAGTGCTCTAGGTTACAATGAGCAGTTCTTC
V: TRBV28; J: TRBJ2-1; size: once; length: 15; D: TRBD2; CDR3: CASRPGTSPYNEQFF; DNA: TGTGCCAGCAGGCCAGGGACTAGTCCCTACAATGAGCAGTTCTTC
V: TRBV6-2/TRBV6-3; J: TRBJ1-2; size: .; length: 16; D: .; CDR3: CASSYEWGPPNYGYTF; DNA: TGTGCCAGCAGTTACGAGTGGGGGCCTCCTAACTATGGCTACACCTTC
V: TRBV7-2; J: TRBJ1-5; size: .; length: 15; D: .; CDR3: CASSLVPRRDQPQHF; DNA: TGTGCCAGCAGCTTAGTGCCTCGGAGGGATCAGCCCCAGCATTTT
V: TRBV27; J: TRBJ2-2; size: once; length: 18; D: .; CDR3: CASSFASYLFSNTGELFF; DNA: TGTGCCAGCAGTTTCGCCAGTTACCTCTTCTCGAACACCGGGGAGCTGTTTTTT
V: TRBV10-3; J: TRBJ2-7; size: .; length: 14; D: TRBD2; CDR3: CAISGTSGVYEQYF; DNA: TGTGCCATCAGCGGGACTAGCGGGGTCTACGAGCAGTACTTC
V: TRBV3-1/TRBV3-2; J: TRBJ2-7; size: .; length: 14; D: .; CDR3: CASSHPGESYEQYF; DNA: TGTGCCAGCAGCCACCCAGGGGAATCCTACGAGCAGTACTTC
V: TRBV5-5; J: TRBJ2-1; size: .; length: 13; D: .; CDR3: CASSLSGNNEQFF; DNA: TGTGCCAGCAGCTTAAGCGGTAACAATGAGCAGTTCTTC
V: TRBV9; J: TRBJ2-1; size: .; length: 14; D: TRBD2; CDR3: CATSRGGRDNEQFF; DNA: TGTGCCACCTCACGGGGGGGTAGGGACAATGAGCAGTTCTTC
V: TRBV5-1; J: TRBJ1-1; size: .; length: 11; D: TRBD1; CDR3: CASSQDREAFF; DNA: TGCGCCAGCAGCCAGGACAGGGAAGCTTTCTTT
V: TRBV5-1; J: TRBJ1-4; size: .; length: 13; D: TRBD1; CDR3: CASSWETGEKLFF; DNA: TGCGCCAGCAGCTGGGAGACAGGGGAAAAACTGTTTTTT
V: TRBV11-2; J: TRBJ2-1; size: .; length: 16; D: .; CDR3: CASSLHSGGAYNEQFF; DNA: TGTGCCAGCAGCTTACATAGCGGAGGGGCCTACAATGAGCAGTTCTTC
V: TRBV27; J: TRBJ2-1; size: .; length: 18; D: TRBD2; CDR3: CASSSGLALRSSYNEQFF; DNA: TGTGCCAGCAGTTCGGGACTAGCGCTAAGGAGCTCCTACAATGAGCAGTTCTTC
V: TRBV24-1; J: TRBJ2-3; size: .; length: 16; D: TRBD2; CDR3: CATSDGLATSTDTQYF; DNA: TGTGCCACCAGTGACGGACTAGCGACTAGCACAGATACGCAGTATTTT
V: TRBV28; J: TRBJ1-2; size: .; length: 12; D: .; CDR3: CASRTSAVGYTF; DNA: TGTGCCAGCAGGACTTCGGCAGTCGGCTACACCTTC
V: TRBV12-3/TRBV12-4; J: TRBJ1-2; size: .; length: 13; D: .; CDR3: CASRPQENYGYTF; DNA: TGTGCCAGCAGGCCACAGGAGAACTATGGCTACACCTTC
V: TRBV5-1; J: TRBJ2-6; size: .; length: 20; D: TRBD1; CDR3: CASSFISGQGGSSGANVLTF; DNA: TGCGCCAGCAGTTTCATTTCCGGACAGGGGGGAAGCTCTGGGGCCAACGTCCTGACTTTC
V: TRBV29-1; J: TRBJ2-2; size: .; length: 13; D: .; CDR3: CSVGHTNTGELFF; DNA: TGCAGCGTTGGGCATACGAACACCGGGGAGCTGTTTTTT
V: TRBV6-5; J: TRBJ1-1; size: .; length: 15; D: .; CDR3: CASSSQRGDGTEAFF; DNA: TGTGCCAGCAGCTCCCAACGCGGGGATGGAACTGAAGCTTTCTTT
V: TRBV12-5; J: TRBJ1-1; size: .; length: 17; D: TRBD1; CDR3: CASGLRRTGGPRPEAFF; DNA: TGTGCTAGTGGTTTGCGGAGGACAGGGGGCCCTCGGCCTGAAGCTTTCTTT